This T cell receptor (beta chain) was observed in a study of blood T cell repertoires in COVID-19. About the research overall: COVID-19 samples collected from the United States, Italy and Spain covered acute and convalescent phases. Sources were T cells, B-cell-depleted T cells, or PBMCs; the material itself was cDNA or gDNA.

Original data processing: For nucleated cells, counts were estimated from reference gene primer amplification. Libraries were prepared by immunoSEQ multiplex PCR; TCRdb keeps only in-frame clonotypes and omits some of them. That table supplies the V and J calls and clone size; D and trimming were determined from the DNA. The top ten hold 2.5% to 3.5% of the sample, which has about 160,000 clones, approximately 80% seen once. Germline CDR1 reads KGHDR; CDR2 reads SFDVKD. This CDR3 is 15 amino acids long. Trimming stripped 4 bases from V and 0 bases from J, with 10 bases between. This chain links TRBV24-1 with TRBJ2-3; no definite D call. This clonotype was sampled from a woman aged 55-69 years with acute or convalescent COVID-19. The sample was peripheral blood. The CDR3 loop reads CATSDRLGSTDTQYF. In DNA, the CDR3 is TGTGCCACCAGTGACCGTCTCGGGAGCACAGATACGCAGTATTTT.